This TCR beta chain stems from a study of T cell responses to AZD1222 COVID-19 vaccine. Here immunoSEQ multiplex PCR was the method, and the copy in TCRdb shows in-frame clones only, minus some. Here the sample spans more than 60,000 clones, approximately 82% being singletons. Trimming took off 5 bases at V and 0 bases at J, with 11 bases between the two ends. Germline CDR1 LNHDA, CDR2 SQIVND (reference sequence). This CDR3 contains 15 residues. The sample here was peripheral blood, taken on day 0 of AZD1222 vaccination. This sequence joins TRBV19 and TRBJ1-3, with no clear D. The clonotype comes from an adult in good health. The CDR3 nucleotides read TGTGCCAGTAGTGCAGCTTGGGACTCTGGAAACACCATATATTTT. Translating gives CASSAAWDSGNTIYF.